The T cell receptor (beta chain) described here comes from a study of T cells after yellow fever vaccination. This clonotype showed up just a few times. V was clipped by 10 bases and J by 5 bases, with 12 bases between them. CDR3 size: 12 residues. CDR1 and CDR2 from the germline V gene are SGHVS and FQNEAQ. TCR cDNA, made by 5'RACE template switching, carried an added universal primer site and UMIs. TCRdb re-called the 5' RACE reads through MiXCR, storing one row per CDR3 protein. The sample has under 200,000 distinct CDR3 sequences; approximately 6.7% are singletons. The chain couples TRBV7-8 to TRBJ2-1; D ambiguous. The receptor was isolated from a man in his late teens or twenties who received the YFV17D yellow fever vaccine. Sequences were derived from CD4+ T cells sorted from PBMCs, sampled less than 6 days after the first yellow fever vaccination. CDR3 bases: TGTGCCACCCAGCCCTGGGACAATGAGCAGTTCTTC. This sequence encodes CATQPWDNEQFF.